The rows below give T cell receptor beta chains drawn from one sample of a study of blood T cell repertoires in COVID-19. Clones were sequenced by immunoSEQ multiplex PCR, and TCRdb holds only the in-frame ones, with some missing. There are over 150,000 clones in the sample; around 90% occur only once, and roughly 5% lies in the top ten. The sample taken for sequencing was peripheral blood. The receptors were sampled from a man aged 18-30 years with COVID-19, enrolled during active disease. CDR3s include the opening cysteine and the closing phenylalanine or tryptophan. The D gene is left open where the match is weak. Not all rows give a size; the values are once, few, many and, for expanded clones, a class.

J: TRBJ2-3
D: NA
length: 16
size: NA
V: TRBV7-2
CDR3: CASSALLREPGDTQYF
DNA: TGTGCCAGCAGCGCACTGCTGCGGGAACCGGGGGATACGCAGTATTTT

J: TRBJ1-5
D: TRBD1
length: 14
size: NA
V: TRBV27
CDR3: CASSDRAINQPQHF
DNA: TGTGCCAGCAGTGACAGGGCGATCAATCAGCCCCAGCATTTT

J: TRBJ2-1
D: NA
length: 13
size: NA
V: TRBV30
CDR3: CASSPASYNEQFF
DNA: TGTGCCTCATCCCCTGCGAGCTACAATGAGCAGTTCTTC

J: TRBJ2-1
D: NA
length: 15
size: NA
V: TRBV27
CDR3: CASSIGRTGYNEQFF
DNA: TGTGCCAGCAGTATCGGAAGGACGGGATACAATGAGCAGTTCTTC

J: TRBJ1-3
D: TRBD1
length: 17
size: NA
V: TRBV7-9
CDR3: CASSGGTGRFAGNTIYF
DNA: TGTGCCAGCAGCGGGGGGACAGGGAGGTTTGCTGGAAACACCATATATTTT

J: TRBJ2-7
D: NA
length: 14
size: NA
V: TRBV9
CDR3: CASSPRDAYYEQYF
DNA: TGTGCCAGCAGCCCCAGGGATGCCTACTACGAGCAGTACTTC

J: TRBJ2-5
D: NA
length: 14
size: NA
V: TRBV6-2/TRBV6-3
CDR3: CASSYSGGGETQYF
DNA: TGTGCCAGCAGTTACTCGGGAGGGGGAGAGACCCAGTACTTC

J: TRBJ2-1
D: NA
length: 17
size: NA
V: TRBV7-6
CDR3: CASSLFPGLLSVGEQFF
DNA: TGTGCCAGCAGCTTATTTCCGGGACTCCTCTCCGTTGGTGAGCAGTTCTTC

J: TRBJ2-5
D: NA
length: 16
size: NA
V: TRBV18
CDR3: CASSPAGMTGEETQYF
DNA: TGTGCCAGCTCACCAGCAGGTATGACAGGAGAAGAGACCCAGTACTTC

J: TRBJ2-2
D: NA
length: 14
size: NA
V: TRBV13
CDR3: CASMAEGNTGELFF
DNA: TGTGCCAGCATGGCGGAGGGTAACACCGGGGAGCTGTTTTTT

J: TRBJ1-5
D: NA
length: 15
size: NA
V: TRBV19
CDR3: CASSIGAQNNQPQHF
DNA: TGTGCCAGTAGTATAGGTGCACAAAACAATCAGCCCCAGCATTTT

J: TRBJ1-5
D: NA
length: 14
size: NA
V: TRBV6-5
CDR3: CASSLGAYYQPQHF
DNA: TGTGCCAGCAGTTTGGGGGCGTACTATCAGCCCCAGCATTTT

J: TRBJ2-7
D: NA
length: 14
size: NA
V: TRBV18
CDR3: CASSPLVPPHEQYF
DNA: TGTGCCAGCTCACCTCTAGTTCCTCCCCACGAGCAGTACTTC

J: TRBJ2-3
D: NA
length: 15
size: NA
V: TRBV27
CDR3: CASSPGSRGTDTQYF
DNA: TGTGCCAGCAGTCCCGGGAGTCGCGGCACAGATACGCAGTATTTT

J: TRBJ2-2
D: TRBD1
length: 17
size: NA
V: TRBV5-1
CDR3: CASSLAKGQVNTGELFF
DNA: TGCGCCAGCAGCTTGGCCAAGGGACAGGTGAACACCGGGGAGCTGTTTTTT

J: TRBJ1-6
D: NA
length: 15
size: NA
V: TRBV5-5
CDR3: CASSLYTGRESPLHF
DNA: TGTGCCAGCAGCTTGTATACCGGCAGGGAATCACCCCTCCACTTT

J: TRBJ1-1
D: TRBD1
length: 15
size: NA
V: TRBV29-1
CDR3: CSVTDRGQPNTEAFF
DNA: TGCAGCGTTACCGACAGGGGCCAACCGAACACTGAAGCTTTCTTT

J: TRBJ1-3
D: NA
length: 15
size: NA
V: TRBV9
CDR3: CASSPGGVIGNTIYF
DNA: TGTGCCAGCAGCCCTGGCGGGGTAATAGGAAACACCATATATTTT

J: TRBJ1-1
D: NA
length: 14
size: NA
V: TRBV6-2/TRBV6-3
CDR3: CASSYQVFSTEAFF
DNA: TGTGCCAGCAGTTATCAGGTTTTCTCCACTGAAGCTTTCTTT

J: TRBJ2-1
D: NA
length: 11
size: NA
V: TRBV11-2
CDR3: CASSEGDEQFF
DNA: TGTGCCAGCAGCGAGGGTGATGAGCAGTTCTTC

J: TRBJ2-7
D: TRBD2
length: 16
size: NA
V: TRBV5-4
CDR3: CASSLSPSGRVGEQYF
DNA: TGTGCCAGCAGCTTGTCCCCTAGCGGGAGGGTTGGCGAGCAGTACTTC

J: TRBJ2-7
D: TRBD2
length: 16
size: NA
V: TRBV7-7
CDR3: CASSRTSGGVSYEQYF
DNA: TGTGCCAGCAGCAGGACTAGCGGGGGGGTCTCCTACGAGCAGTACTTC

J: TRBJ1-5
D: TRBD1
length: 15
size: few
V: TRBV6-5
CDR3: CASSLQGGRNQPQHF
DNA: TGTGCCAGCAGTTTACAGGGGGGACGTAATCAGCCCCAGCATTTT

J: TRBJ1-1
D: NA
length: 14
size: NA
V: TRBV29-1
CDR3: CSVWRGGVNTEAFF
DNA: TGCAGCGTTTGGAGGGGAGGAGTGAACACTGAAGCTTTCTTT

J: TRBJ1-2
D: NA
length: 12
size: NA
V: TRBV28
CDR3: CASSLGTYGYTF
DNA: TGTGCCAGCAGCCTGGGGACTTATGGCTACACCTTC

J: TRBJ2-1
D: TRBD2
length: 14
size: NA
V: TRBV10-3
CDR3: CAIREAGGPDEQFF
DNA: TGTGCCATCAGAGAAGCGGGAGGGCCCGATGAGCAGTTCTTC

J: TRBJ2-7
D: NA
length: 12
size: few
V: TRBV25-1
CDR3: CATAGVRDEQYF
DNA: TGTGCCACCGCAGGGGTTCGGGACGAGCAGTACTTC

J: TRBJ2-1
D: NA
length: 14
size: NA
V: TRBV9
CDR3: CASSVEGLYNEQFF
DNA: TGTGCCAGCAGCGTAGAGGGACTGTACAATGAGCAGTTCTTC

J: TRBJ2-1
D: NA
length: 13
size: NA
V: TRBV9
CDR3: CASSVIPSDEQFF
DNA: TGTGCCAGCAGCGTTATCCCCTCGGATGAGCAGTTCTTC

J: TRBJ2-1
D: TRBD2
length: 13
size: NA
V: TRBV6-6
CDR3: CASSLRASGPGVF
DNA: TGTGCCAGCAGTCTCAGGGCTAGCGGGCCTGGGGTCTTC

J: TRBJ2-1
D: NA
length: 12
size: NA
V: TRBV19
CDR3: CATQPGYNEQFF
DNA: TGTGCCACCCAACCAGGATACAATGAGCAGTTCTTC

J: TRBJ2-3
D: NA
length: 15
size: NA
V: TRBV4-2
CDR3: CASSQVRRAEDTQYF
DNA: TGTGCCAGCAGCCAAGTCCGGAGGGCCGAGGATACGCAGTATTTT

J: TRBJ1-1
D: NA
length: 12
size: NA
V: TRBV30
CDR3: CAWSVPTGEAFF
DNA: TGTGCCTGGAGTGTACCGACAGGTGAAGCTTTCTTT

J: TRBJ1-2
D: TRBD1
length: 15
size: few
V: TRBV7-9
CDR3: CASSFYRGANYGYTF
DNA: TGTGCCAGCAGCTTCTACAGGGGGGCGAACTATGGCTACACCTTC

J: TRBJ1-3
D: TRBD1
length: 15
size: NA
V: TRBV5-4
CDR3: CASSLRTGAGNTIYF
DNA: TGTGCCAGCAGCTTGAGGACAGGGGCTGGAAACACCATATATTTT

J: TRBJ2-3
D: TRBD1
length: 19
size: NA
V: TRBV4-1
CDR3: CASSQQTGAGTSTTDTQYF
DNA: TGCGCCAGCAGCCAACAGACAGGGGCCGGGACTTCTACTACAGATACGCAGTATTTT

J: TRBJ2-3
D: TRBD2
length: 15
size: NA
V: TRBV6-5
CDR3: CASSTTSGLTDTQYF
DNA: TGTGCCAGCAGCACAACTAGCGGACTCACAGATACGCAGTATTTT

J: TRBJ2-7
D: NA
length: 10
size: NA
V: TRBV28
CDR3: CASSRNEQYF
DNA: TGTGCCAGCAGTCGTAACGAGCAGTACTTC

J: TRBJ2-7
D: TRBD1
length: 13
size: NA
V: TRBV30
CDR3: CAWGGQGPYEQYF
DNA: TGTGCCTGGGGGGGACAGGGGCCCTACGAGCAGTACTTC

J: TRBJ1-2
D: TRBD1
length: 15
size: NA
V: TRBV18
CDR3: CASSPGTGGSNGYTF
DNA: TGTGCCAGCTCACCCGGGACAGGGGGTTCAAATGGCTACACCTTC

J: TRBJ1-5
D: NA
length: 13
size: NA
V: TRBV13
CDR3: CASSQTPNQPQHF
DNA: TGTGCCAGCAGCCAGACACCTAATCAGCCCCAGCATTTT

J: TRBJ2-1
D: TRBD2
length: 19
size: NA
V: TRBV19
CDR3: CASTPGTSGILVSYNEQFF
DNA: TGTGCCAGTACCCCAGGGACTAGCGGGATACTCGTATCCTACAATGAGCAGTTCTTC

J: TRBJ1-5
D: TRBD1
length: 17
size: NA
V: TRBV24-1
CDR3: CATSDSKGTGVEQPQHF
DNA: TGTGCCACCAGTGATTCAAAGGGGACAGGGGTGGAGCAGCCCCAGCATTTT

J: TRBJ2-7
D: NA
length: 11
size: NA
V: TRBV29-1
CDR3: CSVEEVREQYF
DNA: TGCAGCGTTGAAGAGGTCCGGGAGCAGTACTTC

J: TRBJ1-1
D: NA
length: 13
size: NA
V: TRBV6-4
CDR3: CASSDTGNTEAFF
DNA: TGTGCCAGCAGTGACACCGGGAACACTGAAGCTTTCTTT

J: TRBJ1-6
D: NA
length: 15
size: NA
V: TRBV7-2
CDR3: CASSLGSGDNSPLHF
DNA: TGTGCCAGCAGCTTAGGGTCGGGGGACAATTCACCCCTCCACTTT

J: TRBJ2-7
D: NA
length: 18
size: NA
V: TRBV5-6
CDR3: CASSLAGGQLRRSYEQYF
DNA: TGTGCCAGCAGCTTGGCCGGCGGACAGCTTAGAAGGTCCTACGAGCAGTACTTC

J: TRBJ2-2
D: NA
length: 13
size: NA
V: TRBV11-2
CDR3: CAGGTFSTGELFF
DNA: TGTGCCGGAGGAACCTTCAGCACCGGGGAGCTGTTTTTT

J: TRBJ1-5
D: NA
length: 13
size: NA
V: TRBV12-3/TRBV12-4
CDR3: CASSLIRDQPQHF
DNA: TGTGCCAGCAGTTTAATCAGGGATCAGCCCCAGCATTTT

J: TRBJ2-1
D: TRBD2
length: 15
size: NA
V: TRBV7-7
CDR3: CASSSSGRMGNEQFF
DNA: TGTGCCAGCAGCTCTAGCGGGAGGATGGGCAATGAGCAGTTCTTC

J: TRBJ1-2
D: TRBD1
length: 15
size: NA
V: TRBV4-3
CDR3: CASSRAPGTGYGYTF
DNA: TGCGCCAGCAGCCGCGCCCCCGGGACAGGCTATGGCTACACCTTC

J: TRBJ1-4
D: TRBD1
length: 17
size: NA
V: TRBV5-5
CDR3: CASSLAPGQGAQGKLLF
DNA: TGTGCCAGCAGCCTAGCTCCGGGACAGGGGGCGCAGGGAAAACTGCTTTTT